This T cell receptor beta chain was documented in a study of OX40 agonist ivuxolimab in advanced cancers. On the study more broadly: Recorded diagnoses for dose-escalation patients were hepatocellular carcinoma, melanoma, renal cell or head and neck cancer. Partial responses were seen in three patients, one with hepatocellular carcinoma and two with cutaneous melanoma. Notes on the study in general: Researchers did not determine the expanded peripheral T cells' antigen specificity. Expanded clones belonging to CD8+ T cells outnumbered, on average, those of CD4+.

Turning to this clone: Its antigen is unidentified.

V lost 2 bases to trimming and J lost 1 base; unmatched junction nucleotides: 8. The germline V gene encodes CDR1 SGHDT and CDR2 YYEEEE. The CDR3 is 17 amino acids. Assay used: immunoSEQ multiplex PCR; TCRdb lists only in-frame clones, some missing. The sample yields around 74,000 clones, about 84% seen once. The starting material was CD4+ or CD8+ T cells sorted from blood, obtained in a trial of the OX40 agonist ivuxolimab. The chain has TRBV5-6 and TRBJ2-2; 7 nucleotides match TRBD1. The clonotype comes from an adult with an advanced solid tumor such as melanoma, head and neck, liver or kidney cancer. The CDR3 region has the DNA TGTGCCAGCAGCTTCGTAGGGACAGCCTTGAACACCGGGGAGCTGTTTTTT. It encodes CASSFVGTALNTGELFF.